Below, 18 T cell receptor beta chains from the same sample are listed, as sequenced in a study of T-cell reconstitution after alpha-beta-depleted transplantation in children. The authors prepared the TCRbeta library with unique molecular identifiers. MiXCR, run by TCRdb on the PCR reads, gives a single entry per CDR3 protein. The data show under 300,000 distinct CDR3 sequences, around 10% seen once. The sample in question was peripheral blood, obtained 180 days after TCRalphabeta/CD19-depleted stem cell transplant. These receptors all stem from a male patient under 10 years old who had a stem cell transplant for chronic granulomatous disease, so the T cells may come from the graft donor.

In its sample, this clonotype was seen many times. The CDR3 reads CASSLVWAPSSYEQYF. As DNA, the CDR3 is TGTGCCAGCAGCTTAGTGTGGGCTCCTAGCTCCTACGAGCAGTACTTC. V gene TRBV11-2 combines with J gene TRBJ2-7; no firm D call. V lost 1 base and J 0 bases, leaving 13 bases between the germline ends. Germline V gene sequence: CDR1 SGHAT, CDR2 FQNNGV. The CDR3 is 16 amino acids.

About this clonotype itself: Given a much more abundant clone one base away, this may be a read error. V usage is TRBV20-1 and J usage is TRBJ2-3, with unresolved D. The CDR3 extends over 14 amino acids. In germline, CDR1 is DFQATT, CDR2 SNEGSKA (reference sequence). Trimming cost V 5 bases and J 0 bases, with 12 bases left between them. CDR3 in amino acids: CSAYGSTSTDTQYF. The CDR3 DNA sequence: TGCAGTGCTTATGGATCGACTAGCACAGATACGCAGTATTTT.

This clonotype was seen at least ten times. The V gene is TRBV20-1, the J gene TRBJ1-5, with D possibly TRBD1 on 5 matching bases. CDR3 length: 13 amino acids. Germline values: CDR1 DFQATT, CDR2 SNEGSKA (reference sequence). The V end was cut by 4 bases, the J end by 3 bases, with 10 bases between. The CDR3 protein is CSANDSPNQPQHF. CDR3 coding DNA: TGCAGTGCTAATGACAGCCCCAATCAGCCCCAGCATTTT.

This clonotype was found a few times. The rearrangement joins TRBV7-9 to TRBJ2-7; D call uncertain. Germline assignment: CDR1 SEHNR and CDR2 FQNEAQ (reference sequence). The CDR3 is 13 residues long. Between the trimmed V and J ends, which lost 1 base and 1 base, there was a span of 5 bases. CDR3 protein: CASSLDMSYEQYF. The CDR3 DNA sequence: TGTGCCAGCAGCTTAGACATGTCCTACGAGCAGTACTTC.

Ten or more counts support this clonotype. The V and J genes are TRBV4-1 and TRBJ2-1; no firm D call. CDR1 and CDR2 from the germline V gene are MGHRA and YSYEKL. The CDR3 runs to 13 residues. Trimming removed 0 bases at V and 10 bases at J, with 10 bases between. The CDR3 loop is CASSQDRVREQFF. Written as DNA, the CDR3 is TGCGCCAGCAGCCAAGATAGGGTCCGGGAGCAGTTCTTC.

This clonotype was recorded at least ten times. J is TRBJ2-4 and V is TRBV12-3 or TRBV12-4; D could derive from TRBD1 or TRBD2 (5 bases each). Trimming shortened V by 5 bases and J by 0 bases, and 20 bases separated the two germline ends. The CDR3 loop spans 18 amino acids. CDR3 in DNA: TGTGCCAGCAGTGTAGGGACGGACAAAATCTTAGCCAAAAACATTCAGTACTTC. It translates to CASSVGTDKILAKNIQYF.

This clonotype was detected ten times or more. The CDR3 loop reads CASSLVRGGRSRDTQYF. The CDR3 DNA reads as TGTGCCAGCAGTTTGGTTAGGGGCGGGAGGTCCCGGGATACGCAGTATTTT. The gene calls are TRBV27 and TRBJ2-3; TRBD2 matches at 8 bases. The CDR3 is 17 amino acids. Trimming cost V 3 bases and J 6 bases; bases outside gene matches: 14. Germline values: CDR1 MNHEY, CDR2 SMNVEV (reference sequence).

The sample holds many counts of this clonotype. The CDR3 nucleotides are TGCGCCAGTGCGGGAGTGAACACTGAAGCTTTCTTT. This translates into CASAGVNTEAFF. The genes are TRBV5-1 and TRBJ1-1; D is unclear. V lost 8 bases and J lost 0, with 8 bases in between. CDR1 and CDR2 from the germline V gene are SGHRS and YFSETQ. This CDR3 comprises 12 residues.

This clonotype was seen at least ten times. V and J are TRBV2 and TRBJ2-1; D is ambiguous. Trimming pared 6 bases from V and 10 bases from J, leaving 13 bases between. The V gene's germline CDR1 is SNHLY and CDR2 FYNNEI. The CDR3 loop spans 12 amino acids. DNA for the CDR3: TGTGCCAGCAGAACAGCCTCCGGGGAGCAGTTCTTC. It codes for CASRTASGEQFF. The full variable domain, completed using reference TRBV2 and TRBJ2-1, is EPEVTQTPSHQVTQMGQEVILRCVPISNHLYFYWYRQILGQKVEFLVSFYNNEISEKSEIFDDQFSVERPDGSNFTLKIRSTKLEDSAMYFCASRTASGEQFFGPGTRLTVL.

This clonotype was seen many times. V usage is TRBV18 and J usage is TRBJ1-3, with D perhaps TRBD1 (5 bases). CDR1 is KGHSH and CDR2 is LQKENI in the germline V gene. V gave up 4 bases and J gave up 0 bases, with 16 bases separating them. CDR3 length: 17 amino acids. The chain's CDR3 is CASSREAGTDSGNTIYF. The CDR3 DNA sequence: TGTGCCAGCTCACGCGAGGCCGGGACGGACTCTGGAAACACCATATATTTT.

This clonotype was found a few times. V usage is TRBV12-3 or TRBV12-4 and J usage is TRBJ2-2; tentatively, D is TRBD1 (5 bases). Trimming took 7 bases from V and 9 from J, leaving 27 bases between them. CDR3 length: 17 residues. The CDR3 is CASIQEWGLSPSRELFF. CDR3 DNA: TGTGCCAGCATCCAGGAATGGGGCTTATCCCCTTCCAGGGAGCTGTTTTTT.

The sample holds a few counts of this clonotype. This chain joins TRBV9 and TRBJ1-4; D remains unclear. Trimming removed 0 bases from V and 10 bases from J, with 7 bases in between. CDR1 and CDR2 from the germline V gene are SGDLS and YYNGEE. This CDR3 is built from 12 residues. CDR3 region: CASSVGSGKLFF. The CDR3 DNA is TGTGCCAGCAGCGTAGGTTCCGGAAAACTGTTTTTT.

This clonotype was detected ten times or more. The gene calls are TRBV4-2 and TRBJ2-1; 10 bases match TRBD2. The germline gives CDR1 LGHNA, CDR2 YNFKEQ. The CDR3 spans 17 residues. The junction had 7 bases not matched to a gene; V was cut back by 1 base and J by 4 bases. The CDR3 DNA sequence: TGTGCCAGCAGCCAAGCCAGCGGGGGGGCTAATTACAATGAGCAGTTCTTC. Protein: CASSQASGGANYNEQFF.

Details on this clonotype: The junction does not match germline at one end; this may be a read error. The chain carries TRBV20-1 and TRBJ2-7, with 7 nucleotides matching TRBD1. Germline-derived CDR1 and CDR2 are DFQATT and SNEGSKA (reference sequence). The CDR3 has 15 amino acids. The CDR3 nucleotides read TGCAGTGCTAGAGATCATCACAGGGGCCTCTACCAGCAGCACTTC. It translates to CSARDHHRGLYQQHF.

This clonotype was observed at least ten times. CDR3 loop: CASSLGGSTLSGAQYF. The CDR3 nucleotides are TGCGCCAGCAGCTTGGGGGGGTCGACACTCTCCGGGGCGCAGTACTTC. The rearrangement links TRBV5-1 to TRBJ2-7; TRBD1 or TRBD2 may be the D gene (5 bases each). CDR3 length equals 16 residues. Trimming pared 0 bases from V and 9 bases from J, leaving 22 bases between. CDR1 and CDR2 (germline): SGHRS, YFSETQ.

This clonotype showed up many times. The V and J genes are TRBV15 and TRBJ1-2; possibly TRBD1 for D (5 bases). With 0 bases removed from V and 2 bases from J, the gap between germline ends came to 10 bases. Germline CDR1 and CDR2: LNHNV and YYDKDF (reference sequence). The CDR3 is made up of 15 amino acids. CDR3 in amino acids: CATSRDYGANYGYTF. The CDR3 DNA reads TGTGCCACCAGCAGAGATTACGGGGCAAACTATGGCTACACCTTC.

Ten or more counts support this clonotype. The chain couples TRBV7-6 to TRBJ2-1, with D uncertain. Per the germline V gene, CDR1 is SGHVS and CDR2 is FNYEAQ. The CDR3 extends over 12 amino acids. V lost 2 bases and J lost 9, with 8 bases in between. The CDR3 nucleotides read TGTGCCAGCAGCTTAAAAGGCGCTGAGCAGTTCTTC. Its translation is CASSLKGAEQFF.

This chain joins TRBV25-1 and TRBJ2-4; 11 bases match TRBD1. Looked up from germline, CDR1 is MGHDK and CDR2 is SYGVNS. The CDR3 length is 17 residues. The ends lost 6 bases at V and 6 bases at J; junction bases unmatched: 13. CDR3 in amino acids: CASSASGGQGVRNIQYF. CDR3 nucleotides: TGTGCCAGCAGCGCCTCGGGGGGACAGGGGGTTAGAAACATTCAGTACTTC. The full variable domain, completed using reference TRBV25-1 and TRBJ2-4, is EADIYQTPRYLVIGTGKKITLECSQTMGHDKMYWYQQDPGMELHLIHYSYGVNSTEKGDLSSESTVSRIRTEHFPLTLESARPSHTSQYLCASSASGGQGVRNIQYFGAGTRLSVL.